This T cell receptor (beta chain) emerged from a study of blood T cells in healthy people across ages. General study points: TCR beta diversity per million T cells fell roughly linearly with age.

PCR was performed a second time for about 6 to 12 cycles using a sample-barcoded 5' primer and a J-beta primer mix. TCRdb re-derived calls from the 5' RACE reads in MiXCR, one entry per CDR3 protein. The data contain hundreds of thousands of distinct CDR3 sequences, 25% to 30% of them seen just once; the ten biggest clones take up 2.5% to 3.5%. This clonotype was seen a handful of times. The antigen is unknown. CDR1 is MDHEN and CDR2 is SYDVKM in the germline V gene. V lost 7 bases to trimming and J lost 7 bases, with 17 bases between them. CDR3 size: 14 residues. This same sample was also taken into another study, of T cells of mothers and their children. According to that study: Each child contributed roughly 3 million TCR beta CDR3 reads, while each mother contributed over 8.5 million.

The sequence was collected from a boy between 10 and 17 years old in good health. The material sequenced was blood. The V and J genes are TRBV28 and TRBJ2-1, with D possibly TRBD1 on 6 matching bases. The chain's CDR3 is CASTLQGWKNEQFF. CDR3 in DNA: TGTGCCAGCACCCTGCAGGGGTGGAAAAATGAGCAGTTCTTC.